This T cell receptor (beta chain) emerged from a study of CD8+ T cells in alopecia areata. Study as a whole: The authors grafted skin from roughly 6-12-month-old C3H/HeJ donors with spontaneous alopecia onto roughly 6-11-week-old female C3H/HeJ mice.

As the sequencing template, cDNA was produced by extracting RNA and reverse transcribing it. This table comes from immunoSEQ multiplex PCR, and its TCRdb copy is limited to in-frame clones, with some not included. This sample comprises some 110,000 clones, none seen once only. Study outcomes and limitations: Normal scalp had lower clonality than lesional scalp, with alopecia totalis/universalis lesions showing this most strongly. Normal skin's resident alphabeta T cells are sequenced alongside lesional scalp T cells. Between patients, shared TCR sequences were less clear than in mice. This was possibly due in part to HLA diversity in the patient population.

As concerns this clone: The antigen is unknown. Gene names follow the mouse nomenclature.

This receptor was identified in a C3H/HeJ mouse with alopecia areata. MHC haplotype: H2-k. The sample was lesional skin.

The DNA read from the CDR3 is TGTGCCAGCAGGCCAACCGGGACTGGGAACTATGCT. Encoded protein: CASRPTGTGNYA. The CDR3 as a whole reads CASRPTGTGNYAEQFF. The V gene is TRBV19, the J gene TRBJ2-1, with 9 bases matching TRBD2. The CDR3 end is not reached by the read, which stops 4 residues before it; the germline J gene fills it in. V lost 5 bases, J lost 1 base, and 7 bases stayed unmatched. Germline CDR1 and CDR2: FNHDT and SITEND (reference sequence). The CDR3 totals 16 residues. Looking up the rest from reference TRBV19 and TRBJ2-1 gives the full variable domain: GGIITQTPKFLIGQEGQKLTLKCQQNFNHDTMYWYRQDSGKGLRLIYYSITENDLQKGDLSEGYDASREKKSSFSLTVTSAQKNEMAVFLCASRPTGTGNYAEQFFGPGTRLTVL.